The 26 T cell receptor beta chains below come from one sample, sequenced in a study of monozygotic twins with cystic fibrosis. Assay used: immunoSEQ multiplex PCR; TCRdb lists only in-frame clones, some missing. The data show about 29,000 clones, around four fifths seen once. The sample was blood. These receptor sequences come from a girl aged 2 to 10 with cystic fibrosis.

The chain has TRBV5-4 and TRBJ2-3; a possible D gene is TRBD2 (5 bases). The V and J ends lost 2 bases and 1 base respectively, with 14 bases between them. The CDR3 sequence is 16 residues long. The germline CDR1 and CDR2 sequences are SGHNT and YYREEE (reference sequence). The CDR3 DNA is TGTGCCAGCAGCTTCCGTATGAGAGGGCGCACAGATACGCAGTATTTT. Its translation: CASSFRMRGRTDTQYF.

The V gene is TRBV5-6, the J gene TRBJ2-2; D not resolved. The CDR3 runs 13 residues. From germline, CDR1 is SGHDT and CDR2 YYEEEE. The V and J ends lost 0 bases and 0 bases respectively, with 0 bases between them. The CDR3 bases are TGTGCCAGCAGCTTGGCGAACACCGGGGAGCTGTTTTTT. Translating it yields CASSLANTGELFF.

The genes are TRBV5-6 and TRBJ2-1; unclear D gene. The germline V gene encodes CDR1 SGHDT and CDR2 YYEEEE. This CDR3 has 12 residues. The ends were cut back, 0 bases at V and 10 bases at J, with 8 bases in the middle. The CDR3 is CASSLVWGEQFF. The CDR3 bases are TGTGCCAGCAGCTTGGTGTGGGGAGAGCAGTTCTTC. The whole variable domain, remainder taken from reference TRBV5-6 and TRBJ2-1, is DAGVTQSPTHLIKTRGQQVTLRCSPKSGHDTVSWYQQALGQGPQFIFQYYEEEERQRGNFPDRFSGHQFPNYSSELNVNALLLGDSALYLCASSLVWGEQFFGPGTRLTVL.

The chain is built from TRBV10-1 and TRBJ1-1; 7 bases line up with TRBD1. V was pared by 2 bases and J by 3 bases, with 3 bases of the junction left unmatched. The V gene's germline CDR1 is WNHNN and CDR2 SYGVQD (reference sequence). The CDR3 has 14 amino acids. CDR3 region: CASSEGQGDTEAFF. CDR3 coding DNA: TGCGCCAGCAGTGAGGGCCAGGGGGACACTGAAGCTTTCTTT.

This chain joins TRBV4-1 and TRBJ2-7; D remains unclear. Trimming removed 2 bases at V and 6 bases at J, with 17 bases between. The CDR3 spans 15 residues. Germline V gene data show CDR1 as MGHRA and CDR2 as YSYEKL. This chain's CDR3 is CASSQSPAAAPEQYF. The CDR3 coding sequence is TGCGCCAGCAGCCAAAGTCCGGCCGCCGCCCCCGAGCAGTACTTC.

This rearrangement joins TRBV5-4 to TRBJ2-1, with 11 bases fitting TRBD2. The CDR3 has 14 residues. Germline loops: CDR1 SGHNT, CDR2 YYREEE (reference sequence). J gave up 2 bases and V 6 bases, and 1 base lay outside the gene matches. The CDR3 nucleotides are TGTGCCAGCAAACTAGCGGGAGCCTACAATGAGCAGTTCTTC. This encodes CASKLAGAYNEQFF.

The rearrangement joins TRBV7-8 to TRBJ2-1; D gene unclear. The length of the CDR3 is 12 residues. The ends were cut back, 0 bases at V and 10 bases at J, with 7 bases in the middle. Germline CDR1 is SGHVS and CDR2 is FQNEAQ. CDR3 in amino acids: CASSLAWPEQFF. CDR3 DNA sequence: TGTGCCAGCAGCTTAGCGTGGCCCGAGCAGTTCTTC.

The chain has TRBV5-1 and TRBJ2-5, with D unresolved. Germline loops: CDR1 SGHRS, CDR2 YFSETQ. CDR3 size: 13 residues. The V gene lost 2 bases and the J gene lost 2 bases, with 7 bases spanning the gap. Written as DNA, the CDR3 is TGCGCCAGCAGCTTAAGAGGTCAAGAGACCCAGTACTTC. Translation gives CASSLRGQETQYF.

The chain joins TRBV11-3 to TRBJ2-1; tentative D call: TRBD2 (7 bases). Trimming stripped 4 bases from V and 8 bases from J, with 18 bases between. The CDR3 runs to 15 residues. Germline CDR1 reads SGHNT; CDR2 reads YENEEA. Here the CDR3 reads CASSWGGTTAHEQFF. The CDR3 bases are TGTGCCAGCAGCTGGGGGGGCACCACGGCACATGAGCAGTTCTTC.

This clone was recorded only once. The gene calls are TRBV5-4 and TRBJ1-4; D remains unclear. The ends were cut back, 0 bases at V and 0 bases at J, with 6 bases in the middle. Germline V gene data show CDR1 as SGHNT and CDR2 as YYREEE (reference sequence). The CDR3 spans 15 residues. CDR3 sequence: CASSLDFATNEKLFF. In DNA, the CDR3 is TGTGCCAGCAGCTTGGACTTTGCAACTAATGAAAAACTGTTTTTT.

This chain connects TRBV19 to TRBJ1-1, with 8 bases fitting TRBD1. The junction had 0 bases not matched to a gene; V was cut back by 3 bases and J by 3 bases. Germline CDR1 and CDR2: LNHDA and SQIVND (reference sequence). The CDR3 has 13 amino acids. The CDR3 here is CASSMGQDTEAFF. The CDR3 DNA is TGTGCCAGTAGTATGGGACAGGACACTGAAGCTTTCTTT.

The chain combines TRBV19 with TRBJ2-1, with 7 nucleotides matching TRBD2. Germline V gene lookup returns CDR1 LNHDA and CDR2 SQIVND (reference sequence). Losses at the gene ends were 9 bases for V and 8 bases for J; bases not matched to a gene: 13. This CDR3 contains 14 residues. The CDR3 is CASARTFRGDEQFF. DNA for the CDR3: TGTGCCAGCGCTCGGACCTTTCGGGGGGATGAGCAGTTCTTC.

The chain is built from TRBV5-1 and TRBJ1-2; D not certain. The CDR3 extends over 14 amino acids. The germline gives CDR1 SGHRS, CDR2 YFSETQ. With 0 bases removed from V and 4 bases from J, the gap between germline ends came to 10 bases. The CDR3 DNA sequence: TGCGCCAGCAGCTTGGACATCCCCAGCTATGGCTACACCTTC. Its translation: CASSLDIPSYGYTF.

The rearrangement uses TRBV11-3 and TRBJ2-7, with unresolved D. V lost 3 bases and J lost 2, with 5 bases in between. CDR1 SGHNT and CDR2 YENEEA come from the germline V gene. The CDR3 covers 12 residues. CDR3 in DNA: TGTGCCAGCAGCTTGGTCCCCTACGAGCAGTACTTC. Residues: CASSLVPYEQYF.

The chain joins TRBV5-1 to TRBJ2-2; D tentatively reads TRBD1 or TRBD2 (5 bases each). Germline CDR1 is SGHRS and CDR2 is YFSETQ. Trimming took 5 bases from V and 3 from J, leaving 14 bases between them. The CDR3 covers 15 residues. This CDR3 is CASRAWGSDTGELFF. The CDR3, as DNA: TGCGCCAGCAGGGCCTGGGGGTCGGACACCGGGGAGCTGTTTTTT.

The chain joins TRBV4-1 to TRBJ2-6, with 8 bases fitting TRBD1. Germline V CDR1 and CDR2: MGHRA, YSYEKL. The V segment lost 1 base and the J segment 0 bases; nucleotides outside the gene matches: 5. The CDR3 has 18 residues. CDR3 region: CASSQAPQGASGANVLTF. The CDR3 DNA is TGCGCCAGCAGCCAAGCACCCCAGGGGGCCTCTGGGGCCAACGTCCTGACTTTC.

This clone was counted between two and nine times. This chain's CDR3 is CASSLGTYEQYF. CDR3 bases: TGTGCCAGCAGCTTGGGTACCTACGAGCAGTACTTC. This chain uses TRBV11-2 with TRBJ2-7; D remains ambiguous. The V and J ends lost 3 bases and 2 bases respectively, with 5 bases between them. The germline V gene has CDR1 SGHAT and CDR2 FQNNGV. The CDR3 is 12 residues long.

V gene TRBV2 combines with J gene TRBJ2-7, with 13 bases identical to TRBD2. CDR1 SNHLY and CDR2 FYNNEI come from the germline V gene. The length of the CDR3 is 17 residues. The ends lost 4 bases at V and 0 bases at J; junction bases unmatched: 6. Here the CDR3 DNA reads TGTGCCAGCAGTGCAACTAGCGGGAGGGCCAGCTCCTACGAGCAGTACTTC. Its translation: CASSATSGRASSYEQYF.

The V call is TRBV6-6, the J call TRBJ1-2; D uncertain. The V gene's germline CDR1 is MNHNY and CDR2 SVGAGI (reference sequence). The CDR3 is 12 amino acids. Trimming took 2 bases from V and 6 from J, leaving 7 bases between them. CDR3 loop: CASSYGRDGYTF. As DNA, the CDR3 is TGTGCCAGCAGTTACGGCCGGGATGGCTACACCTTC.

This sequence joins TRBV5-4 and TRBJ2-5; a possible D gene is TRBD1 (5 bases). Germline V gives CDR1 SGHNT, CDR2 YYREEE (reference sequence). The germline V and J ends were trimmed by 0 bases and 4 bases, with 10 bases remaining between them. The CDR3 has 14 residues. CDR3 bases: TGTGCCAGCAGCTTGGGCGGCAGGGCAGAGACCCAGTACTTC. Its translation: CASSLGGRAETQYF.

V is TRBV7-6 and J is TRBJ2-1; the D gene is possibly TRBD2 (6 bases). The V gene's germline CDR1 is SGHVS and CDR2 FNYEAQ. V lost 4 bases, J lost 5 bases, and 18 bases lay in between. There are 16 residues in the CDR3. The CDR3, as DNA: TGTGCCAGCAGCTCCGGCGGGGCTTTAGGCAACAATGAGCAGTTCTTC. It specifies CASSSGGALGNNEQFF. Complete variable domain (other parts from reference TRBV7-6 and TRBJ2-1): GAGVSQSPRYKVTKRGQDVALRCDPISGHVSLYWYRQALGQGPEFLTYFNYEAQQDKSGLPNDRFSAERPEGSISTLTIQRTEQRDSAMYRCASSSGGALGNNEQFFGPGTRLTVL.

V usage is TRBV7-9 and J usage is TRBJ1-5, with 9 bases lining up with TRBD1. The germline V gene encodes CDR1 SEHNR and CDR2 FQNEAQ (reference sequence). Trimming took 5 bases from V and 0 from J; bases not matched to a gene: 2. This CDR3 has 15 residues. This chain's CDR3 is CASSLGQGSNQPQHF. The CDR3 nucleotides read TGTGCCAGCAGCCTGGGACAGGGTAGCAATCAGCCCCAGCATTTT.

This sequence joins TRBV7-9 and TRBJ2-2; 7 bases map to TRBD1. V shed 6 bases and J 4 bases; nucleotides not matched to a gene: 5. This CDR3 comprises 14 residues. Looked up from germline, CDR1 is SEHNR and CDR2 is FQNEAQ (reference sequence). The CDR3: CASRRQGGTGELFF. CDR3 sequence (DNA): TGTGCCAGCAGAAGACAGGGTGGCACCGGGGAGCTGTTTTTT.

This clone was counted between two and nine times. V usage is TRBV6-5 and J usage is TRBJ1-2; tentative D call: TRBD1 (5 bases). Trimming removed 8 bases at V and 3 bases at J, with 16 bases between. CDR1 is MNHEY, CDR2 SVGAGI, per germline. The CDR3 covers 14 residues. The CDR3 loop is CASGRDPQDYGYTF. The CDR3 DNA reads TGTGCCAGCGGCCGGGACCCGCAAGACTATGGCTACACCTTC.

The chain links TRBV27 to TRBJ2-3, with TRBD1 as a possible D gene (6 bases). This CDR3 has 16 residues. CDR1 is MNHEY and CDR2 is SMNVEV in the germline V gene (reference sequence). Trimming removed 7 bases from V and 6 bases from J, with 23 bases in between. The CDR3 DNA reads TGTGCCAGCAAGTTCTCCTGGGGGCGGGTTCTGGATACGCAGTATTTT. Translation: CASKFSWGRVLDTQYF.

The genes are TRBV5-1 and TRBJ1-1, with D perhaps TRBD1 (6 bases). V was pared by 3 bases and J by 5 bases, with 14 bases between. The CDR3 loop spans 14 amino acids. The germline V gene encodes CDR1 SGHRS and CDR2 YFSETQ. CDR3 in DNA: TGCGCCAGCAGCTCCGGACAGCTAGGAACTGAAGCTTTCTTT. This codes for CASSSGQLGTEAFF.